These T cell receptor beta chains were read from a single sample in a study of blood T cells in healthy people across ages. MiXCR was run by TCRdb on the 5' RACE reads, yielding one entry per CDR3 protein. This sample has 780,000 or so distinct CDR3 sequences, with approximately 53% found just once. Sequenced input: blood. The receptors originated from a man aged 35-49 years in good health. Each CDR3 is given with its conserved first and last residue. The D gene is left open where the match is weak. Clone size is not always given. Where it is, it says once, few, many or a class for expanded clones.

V gene	D gene	J gene	clone size	CDR3 protein	CDR3 DNA
TRBV10-3	TRBD1	TRBJ2-7	-	CAIRPGQGSTYEQYF	TGTGCCATCAGGCCGGGACAGGGGTCTACCTACGAGCAGTACTTC
TRBV20-1	-	TRBJ2-5	-	CSARGQGQETQYF	TGCAGTGCTAGGGGTCAGGGCCAAGAGACCCAGTACTTC
TRBV20-1	-	TRBJ2-5	once	CSARGGLEAQYF	TGCAGTGCTAGAGGGGGGTTAGAGGCCCAGTACTTC
TRBV20-1	TRBD1	TRBJ1-1	-	CSARDSDTEAFF	TGCAGTGCTCGGGACAGCGACACTGAAGCTTTCTTT
TRBV10-3	-	TRBJ1-6	-	CAISPTGPGDNSPLHF	TGTGCCATCAGCCCCACAGGGCCAGGAGATAATTCACCCCTCCACTTT
TRBV4-1	-	TRBJ2-7	-	CASSRLKLETYEQYF	TGCGCCAGCAGCCGCCTCAAACTAGAAACCTACGAGCAGTACTTC
TRBV24-1	-	TRBJ2-1	once	CATSDFINEQFF	TGTGCCACCAGTGATTTCATCAATGAGCAGTTCTTC
TRBV6-5	-	TRBJ1-6	-	CASSYYAGSPLHF	TGTGCCAGCAGTTACTACGCGGGTTCACCCCTCCACTTT
TRBV14	-	TRBJ2-1	-	CASSPIRGPKHNEQFF	TGTGCCAGCAGCCCCATCCGGGGCCCTAAACACAATGAGCAGTTCTTC
TRBV27	TRBD2	TRBJ2-7	-	CASSKLARPYEQYF	TGTGCCAGCAGCAAACTAGCGAGACCCTACGAGCAGTACTTC
TRBV4-3	-	TRBJ2-7	-	CASSREGVGRGTGEQYF	TGCGCCAGCAGCCGAGAAGGGGTGGGGAGGGGGACCGGTGAGCAGTACTTC
TRBV29-1	-	TRBJ1-1	-	CSVGGGDTEAFF	TGCAGCGTTGGTGGTGGGGACACTGAAGCTTTCTTT
TRBV6-2/TRBV6-3	TRBD2	TRBJ2-7	-	CASSTGLAGATYEQYF	TGTGCCAGCAGTACGGGACTAGCGGGAGCAACCTACGAGCAGTACTTC
TRBV24-1	TRBD1	TRBJ2-3	-	CATSDFTQGTDTRYF	TGTGCCACCAGTGATTTTACCCAGGGGACAGATACGCGGTATTTT
TRBV7-9	TRBD1	TRBJ1-2	-	CASSGTGGVDGYTF	TGTGCCAGCAGCGGCACAGGGGGCGTAGATGGCTACACCTTC
TRBV20-1	-	TRBJ2-7	few	CSAKIPSYEQYF	TGCAGTGCTAAGATACCCTCCTACGAGCAGTACTTC
TRBV28	-	TRBJ2-1	few	CASLLGDGYNEQFF	TGTGCCAGTCTACTAGGGGACGGATACAATGAGCAGTTCTTC
TRBV5-4	TRBD1	TRBJ2-4	few	CASSYEGQGSKNIQYF	TGTGCCAGCAGCTACGAGGGACAGGGATCCAAAAACATTCAGTACTTC
TRBV29-1	-	TRBJ2-1	once	CSVSTWRQGGPSSYNEQFF	TGCAGCGTTTCTACCTGGCGGCAGGGGGGACCCAGCTCCTACAATGAGCAGTTCTTC
TRBV28	-	TRBJ1-1	-	CASSSPATGNTEAFF	TGTGCCAGCAGTTCCCCAGCCACAGGGAACACTGAAGCTTTCTTT
TRBV29-1	-	TRBJ2-5	-	CSVEVNTEETQYF	TGCAGCGTTGAAGTGAACACGGAAGAGACCCAGTACTTC
TRBV7-2	-	TRBJ1-4	few	CASSLVSIATNEKLFF	TGTGCCAGCAGCTTAGTCAGTATTGCAACTAATGAAAAACTGTTTTTT
TRBV4-3	TRBD2	TRBJ2-1	-	CASSQALANNEQFF	TGCGCCAGCAGCCAAGCACTAGCGAACAATGAGCAGTTCTTC
TRBV9	TRBD2	TRBJ2-1	-	CASSVGLGGLAGHNEQFF	TGTGCCAGCAGCGTAGGGCTAGGAGGACTAGCGGGCCACAATGAGCAGTTCTTC
TRBV29-1	TRBD2	TRBJ2-5	few	CSVRSSGDPLQETQYF	TGCAGCGTTAGATCCAGCGGGGACCCCCTTCAAGAGACCCAGTACTTC
TRBV7-9	-	TRBJ2-7	-	CASSLTGTVYEQYF	TGTGCCAGCAGCCTAACCGGGACGGTGTACGAGCAGTACTTC
TRBV3-1	-	TRBJ1-1	-	CASTISGGTAFF	TGTGCCAGCACCATAAGTGGAGGAACCGCTTTCTTT
TRBV7-2	TRBD1	TRBJ1-2	-	CASSNRPGQGIKGYGYTF	TGTGCCAGCAGCAACCGTCCGGGACAGGGTATAAAGGGCTATGGCTACACCTTC
TRBV7-2	-	TRBJ2-2	-	CASSPDVGELFF	TGTGCCAGCAGCCCTGACGTCGGGGAGCTGTTTTTT
TRBV10-3	TRBD2	TRBJ2-1	-	CAISGGGDNEQFF	TGTGCCATCAGTGGCGGGGGGGACAATGAGCAGTTCTTC